Shown below are 14 T cell receptor beta chains from a single sample sequenced in a study of cytomegalovirus exposure and HLA in healthy donors. PCR employed 60 Vbeta and 13 Jbeta primers. Clones were sequenced by immunoSEQ multiplex PCR, and TCRdb holds only the in-frame ones, with some missing. The specimen's table records 110,000 to 150,000 clones. The sample consisted of PBMCs. The source is a man aged 35 to 55 in good health and CMV-seronegative.

The chain recombines TRBV5-1 with TRBJ2-5, with 8 bases aligning to TRBD2. The assigned J gene may be wrong: the sequence end matches TRBJ2-7 better. The CDR3 has 15 residues. Germline assignment: CDR1 SGHRS and CDR2 YFSETQ. Here the CDR3 reads CASSWGGGSSYEQYF. Here the CDR3 DNA reads TGCGCCAGCAGCTGGGGCGGGGGGAGCTCCTACGAGCAGTACTTC.

This chain joins TRBV29-1 and TRBJ2-7, with 8 bases lining up with TRBD1. Per the germline V gene, CDR1 is SQVTM and CDR2 is ANQGSEA. V dropped 8 bases and J dropped 3; count of bases not matched to a gene: 3. The CDR3 sequence is 11 residues long. The CDR3 nucleotides read TGCAGCTTTGGACAGGGCTACGAGCAGTACTTC. Protein sequence: CSFGQGYEQYF.

The genes are TRBV6-1 and TRBJ1-5; D call uncertain. Germline V lookup: CDR1 MNHNS, CDR2 SASEGT. V gave up 2 bases and J gave up 5 bases, with 10 bases separating them. This CDR3 comprises 14 residues. The CDR3 region is CASSELATDQPQHF. For the CDR3, the DNA is TGTGCCAGCAGTGAATTGGCCACCGATCAGCCCCAGCATTTT.

The chain employs TRBV7-9 and TRBJ2-5; TRBD2 might be the D (6 bases). V shed 8 bases and J shed 3 bases, with 13 bases lying between them. Germline V gives CDR1 SEHNR, CDR2 FQNEAQ (reference sequence). This CDR3 region has 13 residues. This CDR3 reads CASRREAEETQYF. Here the CDR3 DNA reads TGTGCCAGCCGCAGGGAGGCGGAAGAGACCCAGTACTTC. The full variable domain, in which reference TRBV7-9 and TRBJ2-5 provide the parts outside the CDR3, is DTGVSQNPRHKITKRGQNVTFRCDPISEHNRLYWYRQTLGQGPEFLTYFQNEAQLEKSRLLSDRFSAERPKGSFSTLEIQRTEQGDSAMYLCASRREAEETQYFGPGTRLLVL.

The J gene is TRBJ2-3, the V gene TRBV11-3; 8 positions match TRBD2. V trimming: 5 bases; J trimming: 4 bases; junction bases outside the gene matches: 17. The germline V gene encodes CDR1 SGHNT and CDR2 YENEEA. The CDR3 extends over 18 amino acids. CDR3 bases: TGTGCCAGCAGCGCAAGCCCCTGGCGGGGGGTAAGCTCAGATACGCAGTATTTT. This translates into CASSASPWRGVSSDTQYF.

The CDR3, as DNA: TGTGCCAGCAGTGGGACAGGGGGCGCTTCCACTGAAGCTTTCTTT. Amino acids: CASSGTGGASTEAFF. J is TRBJ1-1 and V is TRBV2, with TRBD1 matching 11 bases. There are 15 residues in the CDR3. Germline CDR1 is SNHLY and CDR2 is FYNNEI. V shed 4 bases, J shed 4 bases, and the junction held 5 bases outside the gene matches.

V is TRBV7-2 and J is TRBJ1-1, with 7 bases that match TRBD1. This CDR3 region has 15 residues. Germline loops: CDR1 SGHTA, CDR2 FQGNSA. V shed 1 base, J shed 8 bases, and the junction held 10 bases outside the gene matches. Here the CDR3 reads CASSLGRGRPQEAFF. The CDR3 nucleotides read TGTGCCAGCAGCTTAGGGAGGGGGCGCCCTCAAGAAGCTTTCTTT.

This rearrangement joins TRBV10-3 to TRBJ1-1; 11 nucleotides line up with TRBD1. Germline V gene lookup returns CDR1 ENHRY and CDR2 SYGVKD. The CDR3 covers 18 residues. V shed 10 bases, J shed 4 bases, and the junction held 20 bases outside the gene matches. The DNA for the CDR3 is TGTGCCACCTCCGCCACGGTCGAGGACAGGGGGCTTGGCACTGAAGCTTTCTTT. This encodes CATSATVEDRGLGTEAFF.

The chain couples TRBV5-6 to TRBJ2-3; possible D gene TRBD2, 7 bases. This CDR3 is 15 amino acids long. The V end lost 1 base, the J end lost 4 bases, and 13 bases lay between the germline ends. Looked up from germline, CDR1 is SGHDT and CDR2 is YYEEEE. The CDR3: CASSLRGGGADTQYF. CDR3 bases: TGTGCCAGCAGCTTGAGGGGGGGTGGGGCAGATACGCAGTATTTT.

This chain joins TRBV11-2 and TRBJ2-7, with TRBD1 identical over 10 bases. Losses at the gene ends were 4 bases for V and 1 base for J; bases not matched to a gene: 13. The CDR3 is 18 residues long. Germline-derived CDR1 and CDR2 are SGHAT and FQNNGV. This CDR3 reads CASSWSDRGRKGSYEQYF. CDR3 nucleotides: TGTGCCAGCAGCTGGTCCGACAGGGGGCGAAAAGGTTCCTACGAGCAGTACTTC.

This chain connects TRBV5-6 to TRBJ1-5; D is perhaps TRBD1 (6 bases). Trimming took 1 base from V and 5 from J, leaving 13 bases between them. This CDR3 has 15 residues. Per germline, CDR1 SGHDT and CDR2 YYEEEE. As DNA, the CDR3 is TGTGCCAGCAGCTTGTTGAGTACAGGGTATCAGCCCCAGCATTTT. Translation gives CASSLLSTGYQPQHF.

V is TRBV4-1 and J is TRBJ1-5, with D hard to call. The CDR3 loop spans 15 amino acids. V lost 1 base and J lost 6, with 13 bases in between. The V gene's germline CDR1 is MGHRA and CDR2 YSYEKL. The CDR3 sequence: CASSQVPGNSQPQHF. CDR3 DNA sequence: TGCGCCAGCAGCCAAGTTCCGGGGAATAGTCAGCCCCAGCATTTT.

The rearrangement links TRBV4-3 to TRBJ1-2; the D gene is possibly TRBD1 (6 bases). Looked up from germline, CDR1 is LGHNA and CDR2 is YSLEER. The CDR3 sequence is 14 residues long. Trimming removed 0 bases from V and 6 bases from J, with 11 bases in between. The CDR3 sequence: CASSQDRDKHGYTF. The CDR3 nucleotides read TGCGCCAGCAGCCAAGACCGGGACAAGCATGGCTACACCTTC.

V gene TRBV23-1 combines with J gene TRBJ1-5; D might be TRBD1 (6 bases). TRBV23-1 is noted as an ORF with a role that remains uncertain. With 1 base removed from V and 6 bases from J, the gap between germline ends came to 22 bases. This CDR3 is 18 amino acids long. The CDR3 coding sequence is TGCGCCAGCAGTCAATATAGCTCGAGGGGGAGGGTGGGTCAGCCCCAGCATTTT. It translates to CASSQYSSRGRVGQPQHF.